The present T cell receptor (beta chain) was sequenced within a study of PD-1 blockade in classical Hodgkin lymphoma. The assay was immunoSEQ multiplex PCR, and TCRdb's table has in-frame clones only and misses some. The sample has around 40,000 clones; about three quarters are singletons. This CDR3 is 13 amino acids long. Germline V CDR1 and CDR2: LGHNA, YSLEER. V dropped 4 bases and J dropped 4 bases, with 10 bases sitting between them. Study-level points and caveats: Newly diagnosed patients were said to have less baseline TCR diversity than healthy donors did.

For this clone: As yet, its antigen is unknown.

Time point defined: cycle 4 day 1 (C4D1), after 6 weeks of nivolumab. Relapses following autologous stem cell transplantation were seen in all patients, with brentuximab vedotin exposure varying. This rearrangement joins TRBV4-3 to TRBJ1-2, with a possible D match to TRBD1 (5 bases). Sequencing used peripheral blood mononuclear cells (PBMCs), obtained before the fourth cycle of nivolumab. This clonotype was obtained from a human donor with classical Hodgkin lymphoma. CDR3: CASSRTGTYGYTF. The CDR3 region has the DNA TGCGCCAGCAGCCGTACGGGGACCTATGGCTACACCTTC.